These 12 T cell receptor delta chains share one sample of origin, sequenced in a study of delta chains in infants with herpesvirus infections. PBMC RNA was reverse transcribed using gamma-chain- and delta-chain-specific primers. TCRdb fed the RT-PCR reads into CATT to redo clone calling. The sample lists 1,200 to 1,500 delta-chain clones, around 20% occurring once. The sequencing used peripheral blood, collected at time point 2 of longitudinal follow-up. The receptors originated from a human donor who was a Ugandan infant, either HIV-exposed or HIV-unexposed (not recorded which).

This clone was found once. Just one base apart from a much larger clone, this may be a read error. The chain joins TRDV1 to TRDJ1; D uncertain. The CDR3 length is 16 residues. Germline V gene data show CDR1 as TSWWSYY and CDR2 as QGS. V dropped 0 bases and J dropped 0 bases, with 11 bases sitting between them. This chain's CDR3 is CALGELERGDTDKLIF. CDR3 DNA sequence: TGTGCTCTTGGGGAACTAGAGCGAGGGGACACCGATAAACTCATCTTT.

This clone is judged large. The rearrangement joins TRDV1 to TRDJ1, with 8 nucleotides matching TRDD3. Germline V gene lookup returns CDR1 TSWWSYY and CDR2 QGS. The CDR3 runs to 17 residues. The ends lost 5 bases at V and 0 bases at J; junction bases unmatched: 11. The DNA of the CDR3 is TGTGCTCTTGGGAGACTGGGGGTTCCCGAATACACCGATAAACTCATCTTT. It yields the protein CALGRLGVPEYTDKLIF.

The chain carries TRDV1 and TRDJ1; TRDD3 matches at 7 bases. The CDR3 totals 18 residues. The V and J ends lost 2 bases and 2 bases, in that order; junction bases with no gene match: 14. Per germline, CDR1 TSWWSYY and CDR2 QGS. The CDR3 region is CALGEWILLYWGTDKLIF. The CDR3 coding sequence is TGTGCTCTTGGGGAATGGATCCTCCTGTACTGGGGAACCGATAAACTCATCTTT.

CDR3 nucleotide sequence: TGTGCTCTTGGGGATAATAGGACCCTCGATCCCGGATACTGCTTCACCGATAAACTCATCTTT. Amino acid sequence: CALGDNRTLDPGYCFTDKLIF. The chain is built from TRDV1 and TRDJ1, with a weak D call TRDD3 (6 bases). CDR1 is TSWWSYY and CDR2 is QGS in the germline V gene. This CDR3 spans 21 amino acids. V was cut by 3 bases and J by 1 base, with 30 bases left in between.

Judged by abundance, this clone is medium-sized. CDR3 nucleotide sequence: TGTGCCTGTGATGTGATTATCCGGCCTTCCCCAAAATTGGGGGATGTAGCTTTGACAGCACAACTCTTCTTT. Amino acids: CACDVIIRPSPKLGDVALTAQLFF. V is TRDV2 and J is TRDJ2, with 8 bases fitting TRDD3. Germline V gene data show CDR1 as GEAIGNYY and CDR2 as EKD. The junction had 30 bases not matched to a gene; V was cut back by 4 bases and J by 0 bases. The CDR3 contains 24 residues.

This clone is classed as medium-sized. The V and J genes are TRDV1 and TRDJ1, with 12 nucleotides matching TRDD3. This CDR3 comprises 21 residues. Germline CDR1 TSWWSYY, CDR2 QGS. The trim removed 3 bases at V and 4 bases at J, leaving 21 bases unmatched. The CDR3 sequence is CALGDPHFLRVTGGYLDKLIF. The CDR3 DNA is TGTGCTCTTGGGGATCCACACTTCCTCCGAGTTACTGGGGGATACCTCGATAAACTCATCTTT.

This clone is labeled large. The chain has TRDV1 and TRDJ1, with TRDD3 matching over 11 bases. The CDR3 runs to 21 residues. The J segment lost 3 bases and the V segment lost 5 bases, leaving 23 bases of the junction unmatched. Germline V gene sequence: CDR1 TSWWSYY, CDR2 QGS. The CDR3 DNA follows: TGTGCTCTTGGGAATCGGTGGATTCGGTACTGGGGGATAAATGTCTCCGATAAACTCATCTTT. This translates into CALGNRWIRYWGINVSDKLIF.

This clone is classed as large (0.1 to 1%). The rearrangement links TRDV3 to TRDJ1, with TRDD2 as a possible D gene (6 bases). CDR3 size: 14 residues. CDR1 is TVYSNPD and CDR2 is GDNSRS in the germline V gene (reference sequence). Trimming removed 2 bases at V and 8 bases at J, with 21 bases between. In nucleotides, the CDR3 is TGTGCCTTTGGCCTTCCACGATCCGCCACCAAACTCATCTTT. Residues: CAFGLPRSATKLIF.

This clone counts as medium-sized. The CDR3 nucleotides are TGTGCTCTTGGGGAAACGGCGATCCATACCCCTTGGTGGGGGGACAGGAGGACCGATAAACTCATCTTT. Residues: CALGETAIHTPWWGDRRTDKLIF. The chain carries TRDV1 and TRDJ1; possibly TRDD3 for D (6 bases). V was clipped by 2 bases and J by 2 bases, with 36 bases between them. CDR3 length: 23 amino acids. Germline V lookup: CDR1 TSWWSYY, CDR2 QGS.

With respect to this clone: A single base is all that separates this from a far larger clone, so a read error is likely. The V and J genes are TRDV2 and TRDJ3, with 12 bases that match TRDD3. This CDR3 contains 19 residues. CDR1 GEAIGNYY and CDR2 EKD come from the germline V gene. DNA of the CDR3: TGTGCCTGTGACACCGTTACTGGGGGATACTCCTGGGACCCCCGACAGATGTTTTTC. Its translation is CACDTVTGGYSWDPRQMFF.

As to this clone: This may stem from a read error, because a much larger clone lies one nucleotide away. Additional DNA sequences in this sample encode the identical CDR3. This rearrangement joins TRDV1 to TRDJ1; 10 bases match TRDD3. This CDR3 spans 22 amino acids. Germline V CDR1 and CDR2: TSWWSYY, QGS. V shed 2 bases, J shed 1 base, and the junction held 22 bases outside the gene matches. CDR3 coding DNA: TGTGCTCTTGGGGAAAACCCCCGCCTACCTACAGACTGGGGGATTTTCACCGATAAACTCATCTTT. It specifies CALGENPRLPTDWGIFTDKLIF.

Within the sample, this clone is large (0.1 to 1%). This chain uses TRDV1 with TRDJ1; TRDD3 aligns across 11 bases. The V segment lost 0 bases and the J segment 11 bases; nucleotides outside the gene matches: 23. The germline CDR1 and CDR2 sequences are TSWWSYY and QGS. This CDR3 region has 20 residues. CDR3 DNA: TGTGCTCTTGGGGAACTTACCCCCAACTGGGGGATATGGCGATGGGATGGGCTCATCTTT. Its protein product is CALGELTPNWGIWRWDGLIF.